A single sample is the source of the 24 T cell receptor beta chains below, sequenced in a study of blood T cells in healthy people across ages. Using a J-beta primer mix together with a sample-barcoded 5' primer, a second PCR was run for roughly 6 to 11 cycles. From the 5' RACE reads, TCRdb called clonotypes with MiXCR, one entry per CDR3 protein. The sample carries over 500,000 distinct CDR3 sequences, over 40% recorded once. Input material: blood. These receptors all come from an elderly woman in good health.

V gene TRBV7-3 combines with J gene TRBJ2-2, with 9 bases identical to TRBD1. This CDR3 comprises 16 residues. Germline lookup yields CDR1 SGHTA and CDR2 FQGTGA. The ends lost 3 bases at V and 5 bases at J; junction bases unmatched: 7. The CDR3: CASSFSGTGRTGELFF. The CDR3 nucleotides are TGTGCCAGCAGCTTTTCCGGGACAGGGAGGACCGGGGAGCTGTTTTTT.

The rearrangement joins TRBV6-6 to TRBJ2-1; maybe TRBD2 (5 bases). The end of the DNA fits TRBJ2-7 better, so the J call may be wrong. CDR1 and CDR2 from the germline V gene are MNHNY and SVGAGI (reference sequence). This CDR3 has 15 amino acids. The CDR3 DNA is TGTGCCAGCAGTCCTATAGCGAGAGACTACAATGAGCAGTACTTC. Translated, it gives CASSPIARDYNEQYF.

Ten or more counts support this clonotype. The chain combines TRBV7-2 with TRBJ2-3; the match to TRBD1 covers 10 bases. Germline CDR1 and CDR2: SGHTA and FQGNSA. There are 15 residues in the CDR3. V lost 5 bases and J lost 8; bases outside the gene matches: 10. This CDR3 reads CASSPDRGYLSTQYF. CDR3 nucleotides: TGTGCCAGCAGCCCGGACAGGGGGTACCTTAGTACGCAGTATTTT.

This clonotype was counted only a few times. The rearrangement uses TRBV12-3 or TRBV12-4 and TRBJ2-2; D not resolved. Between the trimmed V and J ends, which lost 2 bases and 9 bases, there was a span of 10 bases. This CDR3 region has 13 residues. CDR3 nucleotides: TGTGCCAGCAGTTTATCGTTCGGCCGGGAGCTGTTTTTT. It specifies CASSLSFGRELFF.

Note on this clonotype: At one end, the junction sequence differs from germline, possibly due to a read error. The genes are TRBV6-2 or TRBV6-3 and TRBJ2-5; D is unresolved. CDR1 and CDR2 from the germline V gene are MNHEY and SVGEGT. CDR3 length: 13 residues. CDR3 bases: TGTACCAGCAGTTTGGCCGCTCGGGAGACCCAGTACTTC. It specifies CTSSLAARETQYF.

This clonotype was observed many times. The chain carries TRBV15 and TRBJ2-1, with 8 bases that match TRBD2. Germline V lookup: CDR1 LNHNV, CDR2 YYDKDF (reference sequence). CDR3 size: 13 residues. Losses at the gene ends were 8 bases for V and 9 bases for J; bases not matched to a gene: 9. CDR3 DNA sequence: TGTGCCACCCACCCAGCGGGAGTCGGTGAGCAGTTCTTC. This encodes CATHPAGVGEQFF.

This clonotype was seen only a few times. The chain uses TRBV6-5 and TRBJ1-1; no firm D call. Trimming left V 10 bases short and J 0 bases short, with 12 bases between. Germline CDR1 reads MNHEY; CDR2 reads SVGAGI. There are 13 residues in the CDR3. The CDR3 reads CATYKLVNTEAFF. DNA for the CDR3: TGTGCCACCTACAAACTCGTGAACACTGAAGCTTTCTTT.

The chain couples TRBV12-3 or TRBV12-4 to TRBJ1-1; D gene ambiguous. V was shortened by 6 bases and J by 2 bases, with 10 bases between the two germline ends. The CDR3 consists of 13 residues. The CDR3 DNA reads TGTGCCAGCAGGGATGTAGCTAACACTGAAGCTTTCTTT. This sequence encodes CASRDVANTEAFF.

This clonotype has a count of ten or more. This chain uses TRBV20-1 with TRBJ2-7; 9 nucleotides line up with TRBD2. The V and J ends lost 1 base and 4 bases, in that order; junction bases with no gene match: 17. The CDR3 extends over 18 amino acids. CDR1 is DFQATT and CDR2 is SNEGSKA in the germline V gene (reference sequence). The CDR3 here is CSARVVEGAGGPRYEQYF. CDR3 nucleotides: TGCAGTGCTAGAGTAGTGGAAGGGGCGGGAGGGCCGCGATACGAGCAGTACTTC.

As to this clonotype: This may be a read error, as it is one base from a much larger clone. As DNA, the CDR3 is TGCAGTGCTGCCGGGAACGCCAAAAACATTCAGTACTTC. This gives the protein CSAAGNAKNIQYF. V usage is TRBV20-1 and J usage is TRBJ2-4; D might be TRBD2 (5 bases). V dropped 5 bases and J dropped 1 base, with 9 bases sitting between them. CDR3 length: 13 amino acids. Germline V lookup: CDR1 DFQATT, CDR2 SNEGSKA (reference sequence).

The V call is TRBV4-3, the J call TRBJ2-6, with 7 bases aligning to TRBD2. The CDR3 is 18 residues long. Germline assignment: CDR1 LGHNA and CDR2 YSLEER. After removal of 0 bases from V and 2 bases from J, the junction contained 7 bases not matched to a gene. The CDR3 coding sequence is TGCGCCAGCAGCCAAGAACCGTTGGGGGGGACTGGGGCCAACGTCCTGACTTTC. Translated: CASSQEPLGGTGANVLTF.

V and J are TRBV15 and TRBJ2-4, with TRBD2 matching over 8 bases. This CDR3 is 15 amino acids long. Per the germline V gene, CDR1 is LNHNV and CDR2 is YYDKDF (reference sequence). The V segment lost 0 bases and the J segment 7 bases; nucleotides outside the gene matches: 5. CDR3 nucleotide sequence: TGTGCCACCAGCAGAGACGCTCCGGGGGGGAACATTCAGTACTTC. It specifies CATSRDAPGGNIQYF. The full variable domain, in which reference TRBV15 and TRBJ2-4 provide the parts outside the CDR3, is DAMVIQNPRYQVTQFGKPVTLSCSQTLNHNVMYWYQQKSSQAPKLLFHYYDKDFNNEADTPDNFQSRRPNTSFCFLDIRSPGLGDTAMYLCATSRDAPGGNIQYFGAGTRLSVL.

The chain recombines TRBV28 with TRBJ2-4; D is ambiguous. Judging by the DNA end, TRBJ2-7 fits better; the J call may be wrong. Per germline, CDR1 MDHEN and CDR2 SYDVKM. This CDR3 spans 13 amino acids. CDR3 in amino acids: CASSFRQVYEQYF. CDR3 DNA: TGTGCCAGCAGTTTTAGGCAGGTCTACGAGCAGTACTTC.

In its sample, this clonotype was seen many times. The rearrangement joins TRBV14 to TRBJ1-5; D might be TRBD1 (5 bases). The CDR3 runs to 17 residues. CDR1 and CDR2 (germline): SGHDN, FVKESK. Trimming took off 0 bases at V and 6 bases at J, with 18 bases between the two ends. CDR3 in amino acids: CASSQDLGPVDIQPQHF. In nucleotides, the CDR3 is TGTGCCAGCAGCCAAGATTTGGGGCCAGTCGACATTCAGCCCCAGCATTTT.

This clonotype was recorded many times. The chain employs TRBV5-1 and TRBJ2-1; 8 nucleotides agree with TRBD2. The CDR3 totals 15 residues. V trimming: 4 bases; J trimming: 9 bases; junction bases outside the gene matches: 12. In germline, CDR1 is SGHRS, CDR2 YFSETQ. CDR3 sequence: CASSTFTGGPFEQFF. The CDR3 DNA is TGCGCCAGCAGCACCTTCACGGGAGGGCCATTTGAGCAGTTCTTC.

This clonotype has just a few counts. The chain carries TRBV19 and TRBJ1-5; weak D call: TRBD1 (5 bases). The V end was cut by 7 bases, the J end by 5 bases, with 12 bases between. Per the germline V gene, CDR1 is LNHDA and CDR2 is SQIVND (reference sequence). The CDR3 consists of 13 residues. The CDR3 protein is CASTYPGHQPQHF. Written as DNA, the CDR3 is TGTGCCAGTACCTACCCAGGGCATCAGCCCCAGCATTTT.

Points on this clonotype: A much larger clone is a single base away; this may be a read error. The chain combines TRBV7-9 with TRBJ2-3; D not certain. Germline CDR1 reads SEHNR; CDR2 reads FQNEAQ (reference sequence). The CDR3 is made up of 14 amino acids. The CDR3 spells CAGSLKQFTDTQYF. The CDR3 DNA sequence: TGTGCCGGCAGCTTAAAACAGTTCACAGATACGCAGTATTTT.

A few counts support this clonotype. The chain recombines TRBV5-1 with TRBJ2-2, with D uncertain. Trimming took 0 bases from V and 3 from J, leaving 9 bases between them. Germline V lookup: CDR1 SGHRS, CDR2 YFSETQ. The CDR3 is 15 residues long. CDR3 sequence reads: CASSLVGSHTGELFF. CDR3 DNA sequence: TGCGCCAGCAGCTTGGTTGGATCCCACACCGGGGAGCTGTTTTTT.

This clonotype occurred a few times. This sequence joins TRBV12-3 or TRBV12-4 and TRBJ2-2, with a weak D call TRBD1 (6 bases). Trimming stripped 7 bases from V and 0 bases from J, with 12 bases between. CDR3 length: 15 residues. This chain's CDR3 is CASTWTVANTGELFF. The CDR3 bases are TGTGCCAGCACCTGGACAGTCGCGAACACCGGGGAGCTGTTTTTT.

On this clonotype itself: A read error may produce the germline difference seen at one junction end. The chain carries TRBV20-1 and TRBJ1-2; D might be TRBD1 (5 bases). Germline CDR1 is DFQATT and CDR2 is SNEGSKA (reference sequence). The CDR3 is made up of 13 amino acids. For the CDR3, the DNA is TGCAGTGCTAGGGACACGACTAACTATGACTACACCTTC. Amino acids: CSARDTTNYDYTF.

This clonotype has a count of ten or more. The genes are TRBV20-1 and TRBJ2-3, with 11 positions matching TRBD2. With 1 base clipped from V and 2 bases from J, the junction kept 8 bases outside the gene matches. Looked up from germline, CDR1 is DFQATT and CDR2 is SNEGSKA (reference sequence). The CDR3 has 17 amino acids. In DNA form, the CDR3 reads TGCAGTGCTAGAGGGACGGTACTAGCGGGGGTCACAGATACGCAGTATTTT. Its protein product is CSARGTVLAGVTDTQYF.

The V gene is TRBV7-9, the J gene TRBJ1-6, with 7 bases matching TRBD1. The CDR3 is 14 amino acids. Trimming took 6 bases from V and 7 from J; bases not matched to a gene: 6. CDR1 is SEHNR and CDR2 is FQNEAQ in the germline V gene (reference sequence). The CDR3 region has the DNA TGTGCCAGCAGAGCCGGACAGGCCAATTCACCCCTCCACTTT. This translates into CASRAGQANSPLHF.

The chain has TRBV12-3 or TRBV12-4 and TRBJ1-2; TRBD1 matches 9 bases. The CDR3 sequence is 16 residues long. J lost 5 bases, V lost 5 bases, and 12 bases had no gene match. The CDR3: CASSPRRQGVEYGYTF. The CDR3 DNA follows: TGTGCCAGCAGTCCCAGACGACAGGGGGTAGAGTATGGCTACACCTTC.

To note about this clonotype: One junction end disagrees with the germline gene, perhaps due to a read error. The CDR3 DNA reads as TGCAGCGCTAGACCCCGACAATGGGAGCAGTACTTC. This sequence encodes CSARPRQWEQYF. The chain has TRBV20-1 and TRBJ2-7, with no clear D. The CDR3 runs to 12 residues. The germline gives CDR1 DFQATT, CDR2 SNEGSKA (reference sequence).